These T cell receptor beta chains were read from a single sample in a study of shared clonotypes between healthy human individuals. Using immunoSEQ multiplex PCR, the repertoire was profiled, and TCRdb retains in-frame clones only, with some absent. Seen here are fewer than 650,000 clones, 76% observed once, and the top ten hold approximately 12%. The specimen was PBMCs. The receptors derive from a woman between 40 and 55 years old in good health. Some clones in this sample may be carry-over from other donors' samples. Each CDR3 is given with its conserved first and last residue. The D gene is left open where the match is weak. Clone size is shown for a subset of rows, as once, few, many or a class of expanded clone.

>-|TRBJ1-1|-|TRBV18
TGTGCCAGCTCACCACTAGCGAGGGGGGGCTTTAACACTGAAGCTTTCTTT
CASSPLARGGFNTEAFF
>-|TRBJ2-7|-|TRBV10-3
TGTGCCATCAGTGAGTCGTCATACCCCTACGAGCAGTACTTC
CAISESSYPYEQYF
>TRBD1|TRBJ2-5|-|TRBV10-3
TGTGCCATCAGTGACCAGACAGGGTTAGCCCAGTACTTC
CAISDQTGLAQYF
>-|TRBJ2-7|-|TRBV9
TGTGCCAGCAGCGTAGGCGCGGCAGATGGCTCCTACGAGCAGTACTTC
CASSVGAADGSYEQYF
>TRBD1|TRBJ1-2|-|TRBV5-1
TGCGCCAGCAGCCCCTCCCCGGGACAGACCTATGGCTACACCTTC
CASSPSPGQTYGYTF
>TRBD2|TRBJ2-1|-|TRBV5-1
TGCGCCAGCAGCCTCGGGACTAGTCTCTACCTCTACAATGAGCAGTTCTTC
CASSLGTSLYLYNEQFF
>-|TRBJ2-3|once|TRBV7-3
TGTGCCAGCAGCTCCATAGGGGTGGGGTTTCCCGATACGCAGTATTTT
CASSSIGVGFPDTQYF
>-|TRBJ1-3|few|TRBV18
TGTGCCAGCTCACCACCGGGAAGGGGAATAGGAAACACCATATATTTT
CASSPPGRGIGNTIYF
>TRBD1|TRBJ1-6|many|TRBV6-1
TGTGCCAGCAGGGGACAGGGAATGGGACCACCCCTCCACTTT
CASRGQGMGPPLHF
>-|TRBJ1-4|-|TRBV28
TGTGCCAGCAGATTCGCCGGGGATGAAAAACTGTTTTTT
CASRFAGDEKLFF